The rows below give T cell receptor beta chains drawn from one sample of a study of blood T cell repertoires in COVID-19. Sequencing used immunoSEQ multiplex PCR; TCRdb keeps in-frame clones, though not all of them. The repertoire holds fewer than 150,000 clones, with approximately 80% as singletons. Sequencing was done on a sample of PBMCs or T cells enriched from blood (not recorded which). The receptors come from a man aged 45-60 years in a cohort exposed to, infected with or recovered from COVID-19 (not recorded which). Each CDR3 is given with its conserved first and last residue. D genes are given only for firm matches. Size is omitted from some rows. Given values are once, few, many or a class for expanded clones.

>NA|TRBV27|NA|TRBJ1-1
TGTGCCAGCAGTTCCGTCAACACTGAAGCTTTCTTT
CASSSVNTEAFF
>NA|TRBV9|NA|TRBJ1-1
TGTGCCAGCAGCGTAACCGGGAGGAACACTGAAGCTTTCTTT
CASSVTGRNTEAFF
>NA|TRBV9|NA|TRBJ1-4
TGTGCCAGCAGCGTGGACACCGGTGCAACTAATGAAAAACTGTTTTTT
CASSVDTGATNEKLFF
>NA|TRBV18|NA|TRBJ1-2
TGTGCCAGCTCACAGGACAGCCTCTATGGCTACACCTTC
CASSQDSLYGYTF
>NA|TRBV19|TRBD1|TRBJ1-5
TGTGCCAGTAGTATCGGACAGGGGAAGCAGCCCCAGCATTTT
CASSIGQGKQPQHF
>NA|TRBV7-9|NA|TRBJ2-1
TGTGCCAGCAGCCCCCGAGGGAGCTCCTACAATGAGCAGTTCTTC
CASSPRGSSYNEQFF
>NA|TRBV20-1|NA|TRBJ2-3
TGCAGTGCTCCCTTTTCAGGAACGCAGTATTTT
CSAPFSGTQYF
>few|TRBV5-1|NA|TRBJ1-2
TGCGCCAGCAGCACCTCTATGGACAGCTATGGCTACACCTTC
CASSTSMDSYGYTF
>NA|TRBV7-9|NA|TRBJ2-1
TGTGCCAGCAGCTTAACGTTCAGCTCCTACAATGAGCAGTTCTTC
CASSLTFSSYNEQFF
>NA|TRBV5-6|NA|TRBJ1-4
TGTGCCAGCAGCGCGGCCACCGGGGGAGTGGACGAAAAACTGTTTTTT
CASSAATGGVDEKLFF
>NA|TRBV9|TRBD1|TRBJ1-2
TGTGCCAGCAGCTCAGGGGGGACGGAAGGCTACACCTTC
CASSSGGTEGYTF
>NA|TRBV24-1|NA|TRBJ1-4
TGTGCCACCTCTGAGGCGGGAGAGGGTGAAAAACTGTTTTTT
CATSEAGEGEKLFF
>NA|TRBV27|NA|TRBJ1-2
TGTGCCAGCAGTCATCAGGGCGGTGGCTACACCTTC
CASSHQGGGYTF